Detailed here is one T cell receptor (beta chain). The antigen remains unidentified. The sample comes from a study of cytomegalovirus exposure and HLA in healthy donors. Study-level findings and limits: The study listed roughly 160 cytomegalovirus-associated TCR beta chains. A later analysis reportedly found that, within productive TCRs, an Asian-associated ancestry cluster had fewer N-insertions than the mean observed across the approximately 660 donors.

PCR amplification relied on 60 Vbeta primers (plus 13 Jbeta primers). Only in-frame clones appear in the TCRdb table, and some are missing; sequencing was by immunoSEQ multiplex PCR. The sample includes under 150,000 clones, 78% of them seen just once. V gave up 7 bases and J gave up 4 bases; unmatched junction bases: 3. The CDR3 runs to 14 residues. The germline CDR1 and CDR2 sequences are SEHNR and FQNEAQ (reference sequence). This clonotype originated in a woman younger than 45 in good health and CMV-seropositive. The rearrangement uses TRBV7-9 and TRBJ2-2; 10 bases line up with TRBD1. The sequenced material came from PBMCs. CDR3 bases: TGTGCCAGCACGGGACAGGGGCTCACCGGGGAGCTGTTTTTT. Its translation is CASTGQGLTGELFF.